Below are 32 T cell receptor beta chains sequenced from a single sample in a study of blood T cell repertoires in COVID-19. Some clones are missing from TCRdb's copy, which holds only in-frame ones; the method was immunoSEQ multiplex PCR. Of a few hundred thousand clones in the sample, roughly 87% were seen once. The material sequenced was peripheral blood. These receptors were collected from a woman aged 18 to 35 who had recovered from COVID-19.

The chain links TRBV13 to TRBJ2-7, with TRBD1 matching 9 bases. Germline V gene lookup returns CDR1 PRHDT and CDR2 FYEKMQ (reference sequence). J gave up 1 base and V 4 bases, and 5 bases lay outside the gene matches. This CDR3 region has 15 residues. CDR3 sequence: CASSYTGQGSYEQYF. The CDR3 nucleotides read TGTGCCAGCAGCTATACAGGACAGGGGTCCTACGAGCAGTACTTC.

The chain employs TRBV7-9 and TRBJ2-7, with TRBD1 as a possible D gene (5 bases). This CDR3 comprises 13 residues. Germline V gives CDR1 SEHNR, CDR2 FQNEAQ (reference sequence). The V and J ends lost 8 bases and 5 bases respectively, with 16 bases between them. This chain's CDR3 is CASGAARQNEQYF. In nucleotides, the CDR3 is TGTGCCAGCGGGGCAGCGAGACAGAACGAGCAGTACTTC.

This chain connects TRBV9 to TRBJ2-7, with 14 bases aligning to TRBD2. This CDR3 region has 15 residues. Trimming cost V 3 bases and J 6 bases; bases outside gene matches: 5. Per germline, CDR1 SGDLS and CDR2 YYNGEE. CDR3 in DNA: TGTGCCAGCAGCGGGGGACTAGCGGGAGACCGCGAGCAGTACTTC. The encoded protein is CASSGGLAGDREQYF.

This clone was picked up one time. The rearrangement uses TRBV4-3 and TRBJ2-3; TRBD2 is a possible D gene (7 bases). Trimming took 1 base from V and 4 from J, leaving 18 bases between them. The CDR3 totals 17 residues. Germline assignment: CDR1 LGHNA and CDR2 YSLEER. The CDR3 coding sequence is TGCGCCAGCAGCCAAGGCCCCGGGGGCGGGAGCCCAGATACGCAGTATTTT. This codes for CASSQGPGGGSPDTQYF.

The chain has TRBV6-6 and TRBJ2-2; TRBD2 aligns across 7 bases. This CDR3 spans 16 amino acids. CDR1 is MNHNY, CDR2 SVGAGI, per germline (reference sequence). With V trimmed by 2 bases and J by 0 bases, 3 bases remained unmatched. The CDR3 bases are TGTGCCAGCAGTTACGGAGCGGGGACGAACACCGGGGAGCTGTTTTTT. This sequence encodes CASSYGAGTNTGELFF.

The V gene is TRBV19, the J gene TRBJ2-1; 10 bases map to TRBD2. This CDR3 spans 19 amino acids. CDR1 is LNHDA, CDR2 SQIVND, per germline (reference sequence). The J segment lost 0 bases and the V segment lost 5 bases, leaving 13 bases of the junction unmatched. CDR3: CASSEGSGRHRSSYNEQFF. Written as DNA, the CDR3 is TGTGCCAGTAGTGAAGGTAGCGGGAGGCACCGTAGCTCCTACAATGAGCAGTTCTTC.

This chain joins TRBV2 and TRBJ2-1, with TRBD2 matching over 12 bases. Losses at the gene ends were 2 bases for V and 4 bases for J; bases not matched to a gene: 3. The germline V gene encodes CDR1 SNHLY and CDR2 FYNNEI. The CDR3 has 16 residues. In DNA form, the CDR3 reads TGTGCCAGCAGTGAAAGGACTAGCGGGACTTACAATGAGCAGTTCTTC. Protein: CASSERTSGTYNEQFF.

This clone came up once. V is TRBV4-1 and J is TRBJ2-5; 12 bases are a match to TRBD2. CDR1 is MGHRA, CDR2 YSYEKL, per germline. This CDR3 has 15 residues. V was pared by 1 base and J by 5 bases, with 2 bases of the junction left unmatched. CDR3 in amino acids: CASSQGLAGVETQYF. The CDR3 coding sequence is TGCGCCAGCAGCCAAGGACTAGCGGGAGTTGAGACCCAGTACTTC.

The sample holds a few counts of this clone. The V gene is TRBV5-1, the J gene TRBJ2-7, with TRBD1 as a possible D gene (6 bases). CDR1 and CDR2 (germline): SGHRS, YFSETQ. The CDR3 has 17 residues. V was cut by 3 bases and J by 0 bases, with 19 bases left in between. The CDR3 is CASSSTPDSLSSYEQYF. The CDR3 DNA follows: TGCGCCAGCAGCTCAACCCCGGACAGTCTGAGCTCCTACGAGCAGTACTTC.

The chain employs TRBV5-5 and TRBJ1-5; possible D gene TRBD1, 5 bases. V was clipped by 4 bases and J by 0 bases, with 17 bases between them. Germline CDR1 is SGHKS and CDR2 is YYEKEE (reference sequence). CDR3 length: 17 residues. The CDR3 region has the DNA TGTGCCAGCAGCCAGCTAAAGCTGACAGATAGCAATCAGCCCCAGCATTTT. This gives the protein CASSQLKLTDSNQPQHF.

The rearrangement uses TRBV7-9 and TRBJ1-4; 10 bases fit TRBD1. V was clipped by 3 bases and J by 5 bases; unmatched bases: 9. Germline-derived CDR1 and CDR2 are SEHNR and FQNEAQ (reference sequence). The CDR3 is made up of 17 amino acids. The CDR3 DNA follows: TGTGCCAGCAGCTTCGACAGGGGGCGTTTCGGGAATGAAAAACTGTTTTTT. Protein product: CASSFDRGRFGNEKLFF.

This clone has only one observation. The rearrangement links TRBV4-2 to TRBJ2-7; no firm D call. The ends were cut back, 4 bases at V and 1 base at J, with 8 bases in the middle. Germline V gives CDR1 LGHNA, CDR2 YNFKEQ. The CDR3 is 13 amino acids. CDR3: CASSPVESYEQYF. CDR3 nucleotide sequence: TGTGCCAGCAGCCCAGTCGAATCCTACGAGCAGTACTTC.

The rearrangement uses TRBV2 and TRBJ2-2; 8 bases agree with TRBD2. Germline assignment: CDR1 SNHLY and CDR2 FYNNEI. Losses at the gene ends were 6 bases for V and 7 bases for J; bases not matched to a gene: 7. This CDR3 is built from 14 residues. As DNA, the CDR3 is TGTGCCAGCAGGCGGACTAGCTTGAGCGGGGAGCTGTTTTTT. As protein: CASRRTSLSGELFF.

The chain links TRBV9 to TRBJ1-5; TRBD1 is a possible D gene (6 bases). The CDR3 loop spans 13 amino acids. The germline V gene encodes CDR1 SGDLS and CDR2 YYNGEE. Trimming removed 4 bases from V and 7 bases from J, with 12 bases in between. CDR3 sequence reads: CASSSGEGQPQHF. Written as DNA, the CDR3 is TGTGCCAGCAGCTCAGGGGAGGGGCAGCCCCAGCATTTT.

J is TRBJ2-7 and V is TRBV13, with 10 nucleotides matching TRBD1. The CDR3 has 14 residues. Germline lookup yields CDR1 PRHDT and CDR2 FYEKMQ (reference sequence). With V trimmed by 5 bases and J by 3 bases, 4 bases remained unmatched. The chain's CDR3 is CASSPDRGNYEQYF. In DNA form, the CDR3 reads TGTGCCAGCAGCCCGGACAGGGGGAACTACGAGCAGTACTTC.

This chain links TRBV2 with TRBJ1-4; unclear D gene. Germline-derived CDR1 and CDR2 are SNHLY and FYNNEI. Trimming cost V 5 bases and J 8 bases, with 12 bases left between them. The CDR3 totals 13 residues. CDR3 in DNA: TGTGCCAGCAGTAGTACCTGGAGGGAAAAACTGTTTTTT. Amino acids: CASSSTWREKLFF.

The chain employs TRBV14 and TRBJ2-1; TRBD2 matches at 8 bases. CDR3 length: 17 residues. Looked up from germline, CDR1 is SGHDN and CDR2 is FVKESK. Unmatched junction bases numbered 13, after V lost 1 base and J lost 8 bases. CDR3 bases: TGTGCCAGCAGCCAAGTGCAAGGGACTAGTTTTTTCTATGAGCAGTTCTTC. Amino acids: CASSQVQGTSFFYEQFF.

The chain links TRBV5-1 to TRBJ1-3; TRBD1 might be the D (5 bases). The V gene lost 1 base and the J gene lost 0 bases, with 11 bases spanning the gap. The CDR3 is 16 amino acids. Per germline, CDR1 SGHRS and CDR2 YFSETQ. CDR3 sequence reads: CASSLQGAASGNTIYF. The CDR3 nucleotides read TGCGCCAGCAGCTTGCAGGGCGCCGCCTCTGGAAACACCATATATTTT.

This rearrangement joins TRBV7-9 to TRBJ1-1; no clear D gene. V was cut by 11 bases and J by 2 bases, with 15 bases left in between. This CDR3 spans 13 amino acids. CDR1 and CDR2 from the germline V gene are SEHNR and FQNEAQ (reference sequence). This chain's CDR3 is CAGRVFPNTEAFF. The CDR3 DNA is TGTGCCGGGAGGGTATTTCCTAACACTGAAGCTTTCTTT.

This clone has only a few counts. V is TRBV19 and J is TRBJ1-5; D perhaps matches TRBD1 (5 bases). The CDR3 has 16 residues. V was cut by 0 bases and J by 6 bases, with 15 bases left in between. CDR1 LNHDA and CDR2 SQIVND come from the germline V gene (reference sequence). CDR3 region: CASSIDRTRRGQPQHF. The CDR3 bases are TGTGCCAGTAGTATAGACCGAACCCGAAGGGGTCAGCCCCAGCATTTT.

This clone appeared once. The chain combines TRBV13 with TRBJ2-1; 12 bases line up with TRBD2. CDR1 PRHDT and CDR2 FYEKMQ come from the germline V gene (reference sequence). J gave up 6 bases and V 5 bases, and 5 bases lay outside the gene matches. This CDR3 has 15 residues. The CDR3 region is CASSLAGGSRNEQFF. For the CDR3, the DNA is TGTGCCAGCAGCCTAGCGGGAGGGTCACGCAATGAGCAGTTCTTC.

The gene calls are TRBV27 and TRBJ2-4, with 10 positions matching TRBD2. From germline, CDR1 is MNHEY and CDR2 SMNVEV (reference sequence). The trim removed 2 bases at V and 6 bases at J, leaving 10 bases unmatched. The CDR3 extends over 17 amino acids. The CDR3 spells CASSLTRASGSRNIQYF. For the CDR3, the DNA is TGTGCCAGCAGTTTAACCCGGGCTAGCGGGAGTCGAAACATTCAGTACTTC.

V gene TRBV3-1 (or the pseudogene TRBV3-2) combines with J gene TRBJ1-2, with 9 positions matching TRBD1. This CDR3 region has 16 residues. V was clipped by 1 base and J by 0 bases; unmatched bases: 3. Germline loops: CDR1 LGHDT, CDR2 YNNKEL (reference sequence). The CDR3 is CASSQGDRETNYGYTF. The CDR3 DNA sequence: TGTGCCAGCAGCCAAGGGGACAGGGAGACTAACTATGGCTACACCTTC.

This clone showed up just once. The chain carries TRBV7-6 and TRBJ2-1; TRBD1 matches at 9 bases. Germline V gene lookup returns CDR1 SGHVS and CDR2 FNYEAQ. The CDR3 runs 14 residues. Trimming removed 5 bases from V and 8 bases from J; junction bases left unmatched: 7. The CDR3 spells CASSAGTGWDEQFF. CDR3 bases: TGTGCCAGCAGCGCCGGGACAGGGTGGGATGAGCAGTTCTTC.

CDR3 amino acids: CASSQGLGGDGYTF. CDR3 DNA: TGCGCCAGCAGCCAAGGATTAGGAGGGGATGGCTACACCTTC. The rearrangement links TRBV4-3 to TRBJ1-2; the D gene is possibly TRBD1 (5 bases). CDR1 LGHNA and CDR2 YSLEER come from the germline V gene. Trimming cost V 1 base and J 6 bases, with 12 bases left between them. This CDR3 contains 14 residues.

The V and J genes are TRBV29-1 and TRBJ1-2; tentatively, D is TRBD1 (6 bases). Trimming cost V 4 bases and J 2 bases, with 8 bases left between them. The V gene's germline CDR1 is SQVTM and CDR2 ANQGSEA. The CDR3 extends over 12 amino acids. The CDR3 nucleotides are TGCAGCGTTGCCAGGGGCAACTATGGCTACACCTTC. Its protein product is CSVARGNYGYTF.

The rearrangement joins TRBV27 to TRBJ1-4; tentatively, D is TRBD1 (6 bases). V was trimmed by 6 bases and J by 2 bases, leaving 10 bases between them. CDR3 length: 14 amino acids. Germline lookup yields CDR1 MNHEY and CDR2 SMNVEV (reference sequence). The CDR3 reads CASRNGQTNEKLFF. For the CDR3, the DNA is TGTGCCAGCAGAAATGGACAGACTAATGAAAAACTGTTTTTT.

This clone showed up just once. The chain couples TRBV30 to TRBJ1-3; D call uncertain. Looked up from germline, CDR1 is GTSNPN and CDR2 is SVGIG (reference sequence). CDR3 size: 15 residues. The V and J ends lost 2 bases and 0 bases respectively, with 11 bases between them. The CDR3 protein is CAWSTQSYSGNTIYF. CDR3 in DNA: TGTGCCTGGAGTACCCAAAGCTACTCTGGAAACACCATATATTTT.

CDR3 loop: CATSDSTITGYNEQFF. CDR3 nucleotides: TGTGCCACCAGTGATTCCACTATCACAGGGTACAATGAGCAGTTCTTC. This chain uses TRBV24-1 with TRBJ2-1; tentative D call: TRBD1 (6 bases). Germline CDR1 reads KGHDR; CDR2 reads SFDVKD. The CDR3 is 16 amino acids. Trimming took off 2 bases at V and 4 bases at J, with 14 bases between the two ends.

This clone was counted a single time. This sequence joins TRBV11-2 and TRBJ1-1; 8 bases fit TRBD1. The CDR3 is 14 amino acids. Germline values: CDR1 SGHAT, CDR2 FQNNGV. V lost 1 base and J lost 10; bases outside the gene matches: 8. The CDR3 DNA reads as TGTGCCAGCAGCTTAGCACAGGGGGTCGGTGGAGCTTTCTTT. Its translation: CASSLAQGVGGAFF.

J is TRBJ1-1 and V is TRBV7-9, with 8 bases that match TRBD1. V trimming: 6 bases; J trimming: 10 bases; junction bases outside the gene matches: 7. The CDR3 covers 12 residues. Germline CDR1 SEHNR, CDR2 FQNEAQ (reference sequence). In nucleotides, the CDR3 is TGTGCCAGCAGTCTTCAGGGGGCCGGAGCTTTCTTT. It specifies CASSLQGAGAFF.

The CDR3 sequence is CASSPLTATISGNTIYF. The CDR3 region has the DNA TGTGCCAGCAGCCCTTTGACAGCCACCATCTCTGGAAACACCATATATTTT. The chain employs TRBV5-5 and TRBJ1-3, with D maybe TRBD1 (5 bases). The V gene lost 4 bases and the J gene lost 0 bases, with 17 bases spanning the gap. The CDR3 runs to 17 residues. The germline V gene encodes CDR1 SGHKS and CDR2 YYEKEE (reference sequence).